This T cell receptor (beta chain) appears in the sequencing data of a study of technical replicates of blood from a few donors. TCRdb's copy holds only in-frame clones and misses some; the assay was immunoSEQ multiplex PCR. The data show some 14,000 clones, with approximately 80% seen just once and around 13% held by the top ten. The CDR3 covers 14 residues. Between the trimmed V and J ends, which lost 5 bases and 1 base, there was a span of 11 bases. Germline lookup yields CDR1 SSHAT and CDR2 FNYEAQ (reference sequence). The V call is TRBV7-7, the J call TRBJ1-1; D possibly corresponds to TRBD1 (5 bases). This receptor was obtained from a human donor in good health. Sequencing was carried out using PBMCs. The CDR3 reads CASSPIDRNTEAFF. The DNA for the CDR3 is TGTGCCAGCAGCCCGATCGACAGGAACACTGAAGCTTTCTTT.